These 20 T cell receptor beta chains came from one sample sequenced in a study of Ad26.COV2.S vaccination and SARS-CoV-2 variants (dated by TCRdb to the early 2020s). Preparation of the library involved the immunoSEQ multiplex PCR assay. TCRdb stores this immuneACCESS table with in-frame sequences only. Part of the clones is absent; in the studies checked, under half of the shortfall reflects unresolved V genes, and no reason is known for the rest. Here the sample has 500,000 or so clones; approximately 92% occur a single time. Around 2.5% of the sample is held by the ten biggest clonotypes. Sample treatment or condition, as interpreted from the label and publication: around 19 received Ad26.COV2.S at low or high dose, single or two shots; 5 received placebo; per-sample allocation not given. For vaccine and placebo recipients, repertoires were sequenced using samples collected on day 63 after the first injection.

The source was peripheral blood, collected in a trial of Ad26.COV2.S vaccine versus placebo. These receptors were taken from a person aged 18-60 years who received the Ad26.COV2.S COVID-19 vaccine or a placebo.

The rearrangement uses TRBV5-4 and TRBJ2-1; D is unresolved. Germline loops: CDR1 SGHNT, CDR2 YYREEE (reference sequence). The CDR3 sequence is 12 residues long. With 0 bases removed from V and 9 bases from J, the gap between germline ends came to 7 bases. CDR3 DNA sequence: TGTGCCAGCAGCTTGGACAGAGGTGAGCAGTTCTTC. Its translation is CASSLDRGEQFF.

The chain links TRBV7-2 to TRBJ2-3; D is possibly TRBD1 or TRBD2 (6 bases each). Germline V gene sequence: CDR1 SGHTA, CDR2 FQGNSA. The CDR3 loop spans 14 amino acids. V lost 3 bases to trimming and J lost 4 bases, with 11 bases between them. The CDR3 sequence: CASSLNRGADTQYF. The CDR3 nucleotides read TGTGCCAGCAGCTTGAATAGGGGGGCAGATACGCAGTATTTT.

The sample holds many counts of this clone. The chain employs TRBV6-5 and TRBJ1-2; possibly TRBD1 for D (5 bases). V was pared by 5 bases and J by 4 bases, with 11 bases between. The germline V gene encodes CDR1 MNHEY and CDR2 SVGAGI. CDR3 length: 13 residues. The CDR3 DNA sequence: TGTGCCAGCAGTCGCCGTGACAGCTATGGCTACACCTTC. It is translated as CASSRRDSYGYTF.

CDR3 sequence (DNA): TGTGCCAGCAGGGAAAACAGGGGATCTCAGTTCTTC. Protein product: CASRENRGSQFF. V is TRBV2 and J is TRBJ2-1; TRBD1 aligns across 7 bases. Losses at the gene ends were 6 bases for V and 13 bases for J; bases not matched to a gene: 9. The CDR3 extends over 12 amino acids. CDR1 SNHLY and CDR2 FYNNEI come from the germline V gene. Full variable domain (missing parts from reference TRBV2 and TRBJ2-1): EPEVTQTPSHQVTQMGQEVILRCVPISNHLYFYWYRQILGQKVEFLVSFYNNEISEKSEIFDDQFSVERPDGSNFTLKIRSTKLEDSAMYFCASRENRGSQFFGPGTRLTVL.

J is TRBJ1-1 and V is TRBV18; D is unclear. CDR3 size: 16 residues. Germline CDR1 and CDR2: KGHSH and LQKENI. V was trimmed by 7 bases and J by 0 bases, leaving 18 bases between them. CDR3 nucleotides: TGTGCCAGCTGTTCAGGCCTCTTCCTTATGAACACTGAAGCTTTCTTT. As protein: CASCSGLFLMNTEAFF.

The chain employs TRBV9 and TRBJ2-3; D is undetermined. The CDR3 has 12 amino acids. Germline V gives CDR1 SGDLS, CDR2 YYNGEE. V shed 4 bases and J shed 4 bases, with 7 bases lying between them. The chain's CDR3 is CASSYSADTQYF. DNA for the CDR3: TGTGCCAGCAGCTATTCCGCAGATACGCAGTATTTT.

With regard to this clone: Other DNA sequences in the sample encode the same CDR3. The rearrangement uses TRBV24-1 and TRBJ1-5; D may be TRBD1 (6 bases). Germline values: CDR1 KGHDR, CDR2 SFDVKD. The CDR3 extends over 15 amino acids. V lost 10 bases and J 3 bases, leaving 18 bases between the germline ends. The CDR3 DNA sequence: TGTGCCACTGCGCGCGGAGGGGGTCCCAATCAGCCCCAGCATTTT. Translated, it gives CATARGGGPNQPQHF.

CDR3 DNA sequence: TGTGCCAGCAGCCAAGGAATAGCAGGGGAAGGCTACACCTTC. It is translated as CASSQGIAGEGYTF. The chain recombines TRBV4-2 with TRBJ1-2; perhaps TRBD1 as D (6 bases). The CDR3 is 14 residues long. V lost 1 base and J 8 bases, leaving 14 bases between the germline ends. Germline CDR1 and CDR2: LGHNA and YNFKEQ.

The V gene is TRBV4-3, the J gene TRBJ2-3; D not certain. CDR3 length equals 20 residues. V lost 0 bases, J lost 6 bases, and 28 bases lay in between. The V gene's germline CDR1 is LGHNA and CDR2 YSLEER. Here the CDR3 reads CASSQDLMVPGRPVSDTQYF. The CDR3 coding sequence is TGCGCCAGCAGCCAAGATCTCATGGTACCGGGCCGACCTGTTTCGGATACGCAGTATTTT.

This chain uses TRBV6-2 or TRBV6-3 with TRBJ1-6, with unresolved D. CDR3 size: 15 residues. The germline gives CDR1 MNHEY, CDR2 SVGEGT. V dropped 0 bases and J dropped 8 bases, with 11 bases sitting between them. The CDR3 loop reads CASSYSKSVHSPLHF. The CDR3 nucleotides are TGTGCCAGCAGTTACTCGAAATCGGTCCATTCACCCCTCCACTTT.

The gene calls are TRBV24-1 and TRBJ2-7; 14 bases match TRBD2. Germline V gene sequence: CDR1 KGHDR, CDR2 SFDVKD. CDR3 length equals 16 residues. V dropped 3 bases and J dropped 5; count of bases not matched to a gene: 5. The CDR3 DNA reads as TGTGCCACCAGTGATCAGACTAGCGGGAGGGCCCACGAGCAGTACGTC. Protein sequence: CATSDQTSGRAHEQYV.

The chain joins TRBV7-3 to TRBJ1-6; perhaps TRBD1 as D (5 bases). Looked up from germline, CDR1 is SGHTA and CDR2 is FQGTGA. The CDR3 length is 13 residues. Trimming cost V 2 bases and J 11 bases, with 10 bases left between them. CDR3 sequence: CASSLRQSTPLHF. CDR3 sequence (DNA): TGTGCCAGCAGCTTACGACAGTCGACACCCCTCCACTTT.

V usage is TRBV6-6 and J usage is TRBJ2-1; 14 nucleotides align to TRBD2. V shed 4 bases, J shed 9 bases, and the junction held 5 bases outside the gene matches. This CDR3 has 15 amino acids. From germline, CDR1 is MNHNY and CDR2 SVGAGI (reference sequence). CDR3 loop: CASSFPGLAGVEQFF. CDR3 nucleotide sequence: TGTGCCAGCAGTTTCCCGGGACTAGCGGGAGTTGAGCAGTTCTTC.

The chain couples TRBV5-1 to TRBJ1-3; possible D gene TRBD1, 6 bases. Germline V gene lookup returns CDR1 SGHRS and CDR2 YFSETQ. The V gene lost 0 bases and the J gene lost 8 bases, with 9 bases spanning the gap. The CDR3 covers 13 residues. The CDR3 nucleotides are TGCGCCAGCAGCTTGGAGGGGGTAGACACCATATATTTT. This codes for CASSLEGVDTIYF. The full variable domain, in which reference TRBV5-1 and TRBJ1-3 provide the parts outside the CDR3, is KAGVTQTPRYLIKTRGQQVTLSCSPISGHRSVSWYQQTPGQGLQFLFEYFSETQRNKGNFPGRFSGRQFSNSRSEMNVSTLELGDSALYLCASSLEGVDTIYFGEGSWLTVV.

The rearrangement joins TRBV7-2 to TRBJ2-5, with D perhaps given as TRBD1 or TRBD2 (5 bases each). Germline V gene sequence: CDR1 SGHTA, CDR2 FQGNSA. The CDR3 totals 13 residues. Trimming removed 6 bases at V and 5 bases at J, with 13 bases between. CDR3 DNA sequence: TGTGCCAGCAGTGGGGGTAGGTTGGAGACCCAGTACTTC. Translated, it gives CASSGGRLETQYF.

This chain uses TRBV5-8 with TRBJ2-7; tentative D call: TRBD1 (5 bases). Germline lookup yields CDR1 SGHTS and CDR2 YDEGEE. The V end lost 1 base, the J end lost 1 base, and 12 bases lay between the germline ends. The CDR3 runs 15 residues. The CDR3 protein is CASSLWGEASYEQYF. CDR3 in DNA: TGTGCCAGCAGCTTGTGGGGCGAGGCTTCCTACGAGCAGTACTTC.

This chain uses TRBV27 with TRBJ2-2; D perhaps matches TRBD2 (6 bases). V shed 2 bases and J shed 6 bases, with 16 bases lying between them. Looked up from germline, CDR1 is MNHEY and CDR2 is SMNVEV (reference sequence). The CDR3 spans 16 residues. Here the CDR3 DNA reads TGTGCCAGCAGTTTAAGGCTTGGCGGAGGGGCCGGGGAGCTGTTTTTT. Translation: CASSLRLGGGAGELFF.

Comments on this clone: This sample includes further DNA sequences coding for the same CDR3. V usage is TRBV7-3 and J usage is TRBJ2-2; D is ambiguous. V gave up 6 bases and J gave up 0 bases, with 8 bases separating them. The CDR3 runs 14 residues. CDR1 and CDR2 (germline): SGHTA, FQGTGA. The CDR3 bases are TGTGCCAGCAGTTCGACCGCGAACACCGGGGAGCTGTTTTTT. Amino acid sequence: CASSSTANTGELFF.

The chain links TRBV10-3 to TRBJ2-4; D may match TRBD1 or TRBD2 (5 bases each). There are 13 residues in the CDR3. The germline CDR1 and CDR2 sequences are ENHRY and SYGVKD. V lost 10 bases and J 9 bases, leaving 19 bases between the germline ends. This chain's CDR3 is CATQSHQRGIQYF. The CDR3 nucleotides are TGTGCCACCCAAAGCCACCAGAGGGGCATTCAGTACTTC.

The chain joins TRBV6-6 to TRBJ1-2; the D gene is possibly TRBD1 (6 bases). The CDR3 loop spans 14 amino acids. Trimming stripped 0 bases from V and 5 bases from J, with 10 bases between. CDR1 MNHNY and CDR2 SVGAGI come from the germline V gene (reference sequence). The CDR3 nucleotides are TGTGCCAGCAGTTACTCCGGGACAAATTATGGCTACACCTTC. The encoded protein is CASSYSGTNYGYTF.